This TCR beta chain was documented in a study of somatic mutations in cytotoxic T cells in rheumatoid arthritis. Produced via immunoSEQ multiplex PCR; TCRdb's table is partial and in-frame only. The table records 8,500 to 11,000 clones, around 81% of them present only once. The CDR3 is made up of 13 amino acids. Germline CDR1 and CDR2: LNHDA and SQIVND (reference sequence). Trimming took 10 bases from V and 0 from J, leaving 10 bases between them. Positive magnetic bead selection isolated CD4+ and CD8+ cells, and flow cytometry checked purity. Sequenced input: CD8+ T cells sorted from blood. V and J are TRBV19 and TRBJ2-1; the D gene is possibly TRBD2 (5 bases). This receptor was identified in a woman between 50 and 59 years old in good health. Here the CDR3 reads CATRTDSYNEQFF. CDR3 coding DNA: TGTGCCACCCGGACTGACTCCTACAATGAGCAGTTCTTC.